These 9 T cell receptor beta chains share one sample of origin, sequenced in a study of shared clonotypes between healthy human individuals. The method was immunoSEQ multiplex PCR; TCRdb's version includes in-frame clones alone and lacks a portion of them. The profile shows under 600,000 clones, over 60% of them singletons. The material sequenced was PBMCs. The source is a woman aged 40 to 55 in good health. Some clones in this sample may be carry-over from other donors' samples.

This chain links TRBV7-3 with TRBJ2-1; 12 bases map to TRBD2. CDR1 is SGHTA and CDR2 is FQGTGA in the germline V gene. There are 17 residues in the CDR3. With 5 bases clipped from V and 8 bases from J, the junction kept 13 bases outside the gene matches. CDR3 sequence: CASSPDSLAGGLDEQFF. CDR3 sequence (DNA): TGTGCCAGCAGCCCGGACAGTCTAGCGGGAGGGTTGGATGAGCAGTTCTTC.

The chain employs TRBV19 and TRBJ1-2, with 10 bases that match TRBD1. The CDR3 is made up of 14 amino acids. The trim removed 9 bases at V and 2 bases at J, leaving 6 bases unmatched. CDR1 and CDR2 (germline): LNHDA, SQIVND (reference sequence). The CDR3 bases are TGTGCCAGCCGACAGGGGGCTGGGAACTATGGCTACACCTTC. It codes for CASRQGAGNYGYTF.

The V call is TRBV28, the J call TRBJ2-7; TRBD1 aligns across 8 bases. V lost 6 bases, J lost 3 bases, and 4 bases stayed unmatched. This CDR3 comprises 13 residues. The V gene's germline CDR1 is MDHEN and CDR2 SYDVKM. This chain's CDR3 is CASRGTGNYEQYF. CDR3 bases: TGTGCCAGCAGAGGGACAGGAAACTACGAGCAGTACTTC.

Only one count was recorded for this clone. The V call is TRBV7-3, the J call TRBJ2-1, with 8 bases aligning to TRBD1. Looked up from germline, CDR1 is SGHTA and CDR2 is FQGTGA. V lost 5 bases and J lost 4; bases outside the gene matches: 4. CDR3 length: 14 residues. The CDR3 sequence: CASSPGTGYNEQFF. In DNA, the CDR3 is TGTGCCAGCAGCCCCGGGACAGGTTACAATGAGCAGTTCTTC.

The gene calls are TRBV18 and TRBJ2-1; perhaps TRBD1 as D (6 bases). V dropped 0 bases and J dropped 5 bases, with 14 bases sitting between them. The CDR3 is 16 residues long. Germline V gene lookup returns CDR1 KGHSH and CDR2 LQKENI. CDR3 sequence: CASSPPWDTKDNEQFF. In DNA form, the CDR3 reads TGTGCCAGCTCACCACCGTGGGACACCAAAGACAATGAGCAGTTCTTC.

V gene TRBV27 combines with J gene TRBJ2-1; perhaps D is TRBD1 or TRBD2 (6 bases each). Trimming took off 7 bases at V and 8 bases at J, with 21 bases between the two ends. CDR3 length: 15 amino acids. The germline gives CDR1 MNHEY, CDR2 SMNVEV (reference sequence). The CDR3 nucleotides read TGTGCCAGCACTTCCCCGGGGGCGGGATCGTATGAGCAGTTCTTC. Its translation is CASTSPGAGSYEQFF.

This clone appeared once. The gene calls are TRBV7-9 and TRBJ1-3; D remains ambiguous. Trimming cost V 4 bases and J 8 bases, with 12 bases left between them. Per the germline V gene, CDR1 is SEHNR and CDR2 is FQNEAQ (reference sequence). The CDR3 contains 13 residues. CDR3 DNA sequence: TGTGCCAGCAGCTCCGTCACCCCCCACACCATATATTTT. Translated, it gives CASSSVTPHTIYF.

On this clone: This could be a read error, since a much larger clone is one nucleotide away. Other DNA sequences in the sample encode the same CDR3. The chain is built from TRBV30 and TRBJ2-2; D is undetermined. The CDR3 is 14 residues long. Per the germline V gene, CDR1 is GTSNPN and CDR2 is SVGIG (reference sequence). Trimming removed 0 bases from V and 1 base from J, with 6 bases in between. The CDR3 nucleotides read TGTGCCTGGAGTGTACAGCAGAACACCGGGGAGCTGTTTTTT. This encodes CAWSVQQNTGELFF.

The rearrangement joins TRBV5-8 to TRBJ2-3; D unclear. The germline V and J ends were trimmed by 0 bases and 3 bases, with 5 bases remaining between them. Germline CDR1 is SGHTS and CDR2 is YDEGEE. The CDR3 runs 13 residues. DNA for the CDR3: TGTGCCAGCAGCTTGGCGGCGACAGATACGCAGTATTTT. Translating it yields CASSLAATDTQYF.